This T cell receptor (beta chain) appears in the sequencing data of a study of cytomegalovirus exposure and HLA in healthy donors (TCRdb year 2017). For context, the study as a whole: In an earlier analysis of roughly 590 of the donors, around 290 Gb of sequence data and roughly 100 million unique TCR beta sequences from about 179 million T cells were reported. Approximately 300 gigabases of sequencing data and tens of millions of unique TCR sequences made up an early release that covered 640 HLA-typed donors. Among the roughly 380 genotyped donors, around 81% belonged to the genetic ancestry cluster associated with self-reported Caucasian donors. The study aimed to test whether signatures of past pathogen exposure could be identified by cataloging public T cell receptors. The T cell repertoires of 666 subjects were profiled by immunosequencing and related to cytomegalovirus serostatus. Along with the roughly 670-subject first cohort, a separate validation cohort of approximately 110 different subjects was used. To predict cytomegalovirus infection status, the study combined high-throughput TCR immunosequencing, statistical association of individual TCRs with disease status, and machine learning. A later analysis re-examined previously published TCR beta repertoires from about 670 donors and added high-resolution HLA genotyping to investigate patterns of TCR occurrence. In the later analysis, no new phenotypic data were used to find candidate immune exposures; instead, reliance was placed on TCR beta sequences and their occurrence across donors. An earlier analysis of approximately 580 of the donors used high-throughput TCR beta sequencing to judge whether each TCR beta V gene segment behaved as functional or pseudogenic. Donor age, sex, ethnicity and CMV serostatus were compiled alongside the repertoire data. In a later genetic analysis, genome-wide SNP genotypes for about 55% of the roughly 700 donors were used, and that subset was treated as a discovery cohort. Every repertoire in the discovery cohort had been generated on one and the same sequencing platform. Both class I and class II loci were covered by HLA typing, at four-digit resolution. The number of typed donors differed by locus: roughly 620-630 for A, B, C, DRB1 and DQB1; 522 for DQA1; approximately 600 for DPA1; and 400 to 480 for DPB1. Roughly five DR-DQ haplotypes were handled as single units for association and clustering, since linkage in the cohort was strong. Across approximately 400 genotyped donors of the cohort, an average of about 250,000 unique TCR beta nucleotide sequences per donor were sequenced, and around 20% of those sequences were non-productive.

In total, fewer than 750 healthy bone marrow donors made up the cohort. At the time of sampling, all cohort members were nominally healthy, though unrecorded immune exposures were likely present. The donor was CMV seropositive and belonged to the group of more than 250 seropositive cohort members. A peripheral blood sample was provided by each donor, and peripheral blood mononuclear cells were used for TCR beta sequencing. The Qiagen DNeasy Blood Extraction Kit was used to extract genomic DNA from the blood cell samples. The germline V gene specifies MNHEY as CDR1 and SVGAGI as CDR2. Compared with germline, V lacks 5 bases and J lacks 4 bases; bases without a gene match: 4. The CDR3, from cysteine to phenylalanine, totals 14 residues. Only CDR3 DNA is held: 42 bases, read in frame from base 1. Library method: the immunoSEQ multiplex PCR assay. The multiplex PCR relied on a mix of 60 forward primers for TCR Vbeta segments and 13 reverse primers for TCR Jbeta segments. Amplification of the CDR3 region of rearranged TCR beta genes was performed with a multiplex PCR assay on genomic DNA. Amplified TCR beta libraries were sequenced as 87-base-pair reads on the Illumina HiSeq System. The authors processed their data as follows. A later analysis tallied 75 million to 85 million unique TCR beta chains across the approximately 670 repertoires, and approximately 9.9 million of those chains were shared by two or more donors. Raw reads were error-corrected and collapsed into unique sequences by a nearest-neighbor algorithm in which closely related sequences were merged to remove PCR and sequencing errors. To assign V, D and J gene segments, CDR3 sequences were aligned to IMGT reference sequences. For a sequence to be retained, a match of at least six nucleotides to both a V gene segment and a J gene segment was required. A rearrangement counted as productive if the CDR3 had no stop codons and remained in frame with V and J, and every other rearrangement counted as non-productive. CDR3 was defined by IMGT convention, running from the second conserved V-encoded cysteine to the conserved J-encoded phenylalanine. Sequences without an unambiguous match to a single V gene segment were excluded from the earlier analysis of about 600 of the donors. An earlier analysis of a few hundred of the donors called V segments functional above 56.7% productive rearrangements and segregating when the between-donor standard deviation exceeded 5%. A statistical classification framework was built to diagnose cytomegalovirus status from the catalog of TCR beta chain sequences. V and J gene assignment, in a later analysis, came from comparing TCR nucleotide sequences with IMGT/GENE-DB human TR gene sequences. The TCRdist pipeline was used in a later analysis to assign CDR3 sequences and most-parsimonious VDJ recombination scenarios. In a later analysis, each TCR beta chain was defined by its CDR3 amino acid sequence together with its V-gene family, and reads without a unique V-gene family were excluded. A later analysis removed nearly 600 highly shared, low-generation-probability nucleotide sequences to deal with suspected cross-contamination and a sequencing artifact. For each public chain, a later analysis derived a clonal expansion index from normalized ranks of inferred template counts within each repertoire. In a later analysis, generation probabilities were computed using a VDJ recombination model fitted to out-of-frame rearrangements, and the results were checked against IGoR. A later analysis scored TCR-TCR, TCR-HLA and TCR-CMV co-occurrence with hypergeometric tests, applying a repertoire-size bias correction to TCR pairs. A later analysis estimated false discovery rates by permuting HLA or CMV assignments 20 times. In a later analysis, co-occurring TCRs were grouped with DBSCAN, and TCRdist sequence similarity was added when clustering was performed within HLA-allele-positive subsets. Co-occurrence clustering excluded repertoires with fewer than 30,000 or more than 120,000 public chains, plus five with anomalous nucleotide sharing. The table comes from immuneACCESS by way of TCRdb, which keeps in-frame sequences with V and J called. Part of the clones is missing from these tables; in studies checked, under half for an unresolved V gene and the rest for unknown reasons. The V and J calls and clone size are taken from that table; D and trimming were inferred from the DNA. The sample has about 51,000 clones on record. The ten largest make up 25% to 30% of the sample.

About this clone: Its antigen target is currently unknown.

General conclusions and limits of the study: A cluster of highly shared sequence variants was judged likely to be a technical artifact of the sequencing pipeline. According to the authors, the approach could potentially be generalized to other disease states and immunological phenotypes. CMV serostatus was the only immune exposure information available for the cohort. The classifier was reported to diagnose cytomegalovirus status with high specificity and sensitivity in both the original and validation cohorts. Correlated functional status among segregating V segments might reflect linkage disequilibrium, but an unknown experimental factor could not be ruled out. A further reported finding was that TCR beta sequences accurately predicted the HLA-A and HLA-B alleles for most subjects in the first cohort. In an earlier analysis of around 500 of the donors, most TCR beta V segments appeared in productive rearrangements about 87% or about 30% of the time, broadly matching IMGT annotations. In a later genetic analysis, a missense DCLRE1C variant was associated with V-gene and J-gene trimming of TCR beta chains, and the association was replicated in an independent cohort. Because the 87-base-pair reads could not distinguish some IMGT-functional V segments, including TRBV6-2 and TRBV6-3, those segments were excluded. Roughly uniform sequencing depth across donors was assumed in presence/absence analyses, although this assumption may not hold. Assigning TCR associations to individual alleles was difficult when HLA alleles, especially DR and DQ, strongly co-occurred. In a later analysis, some 17,000 TCR beta sequences were associated with specific HLA alleles at a false discovery rate of 0.05. A later analysis found that TCR association rates varied across HLA loci, with DRB1 alleles showing the most associated TCRs and HLA-C alleles the fewest. In a later analysis, HLA-associated TCR beta chains showed more clonal expansion and lower generation probabilities than non-associated chains that were equally common. Several of the top co-occurrence clusters appeared to be linked to parvovirus B19, influenza, CMV and Epstein-Barr virus, according to a later analysis. Because counts were too low, roughly 18 rarely observed V segments, including chromosome 9 orphons, were left out of the earlier analysis of about 620 of the donors. Across donors, most TCR sequences were observed very rarely, whereas some public TCRs were present in many individuals. The study gave a list of 150 to 200 TCR beta chains associated with cytomegalovirus. In this cohort, only TCR beta chains were sequenced, and detectable features were limited by the absence of alpha or paired-chain data. According to a later analysis, most CMV-associated TCR beta chains appeared to be HLA-restricted, and the HLA associations seemed to be driven largely by CMV exposure. A later genetic analysis reported fewer N-insertions in productive TCRs among donors in an Asian-associated ancestry cluster than the roughly 700-donor mean. Because HLA typing was missing for some donors at each locus, association tests included only the typed subset. A few of the identified cytomegalovirus-associated TCR beta chains were confirmed in vitro to be specific for cytomegalovirus antigens.

Sequences were obtained from PBMCs. The origin of this receptor is a man aged 35-49 years in good health and CMV-seropositive. The V and J genes are TRBV6-5 and TRBJ1-2, with 10 bases matching TRBD1. The DNA sequence is TGTGCCAGCAGTACAGGGACAGGGGCCTATGGCTACACCTTC. Translated, it gives CASSTGTGAYGYTF.